This TCR beta chain was recorded in a study of identical twins (dated by TCRdb to between 2015 and 2016). Regarding the research as a whole: The study deep-sequenced TCR alpha and beta repertoires from monozygotic twins, unrelated adults of various ages and cord blood to test whether fetal clonotypes persist. To rule out contamination, replicate twin experiments were performed at different times with different library preparation protocols. Results and caveats for the whole study, not just this receptor: A weaker excess of twin sharing was found in beta out-of-frame sequences because the signal-to-noise ratio was lowered by fewer shared sequences. Recombination models systematically underestimated out-of-frame TCR alpha sharing in monozygotic twins but agreed with sharing between unrelated individuals. Fewer insertions were carried by abundant cord blood beta clonotypes, a similar but weaker trend appeared in young adult naive repertoires, and no such trend appeared in memory repertoires. Conclusions relied on cross-sectional statistical analysis, since the same donors could not be followed over many years. Compared with coincidental sharing between unrelated individuals, out-of-frame TCR alpha sequences shared between twins showed an excess of sequences with low generation probability. Zero-insertion analyses could be partly confounded by invariant T cells such as MAIT and iNKT, though diverse VJ usage argued against such confounding for most clonotypes.

Reading from cysteine to phenylalanine, the CDR3 counts 14 amino acids. The entry retains the CDR3 DNA only, 42 bases that are in frame from base 1. V is pared back by 0 bases and J by 5 bases, with 14 bases lying between the germline termini. CDR1 and CDR2, per the germline V gene (reference sequence), are DFQATT and SNEGSKA. Every donor was a healthy Caucasian. The twin cohort consisted of three pairs of female monozygotic twins, all aged 18 to 29 years. Positive isolation kits from Invitrogen were used to isolate CD4+ and CD8+ T cell populations. The library was obtained by 5' RACE. The run used an Illumina HiSeq 2000. A universal primer binding site was introduced by template switching, and a unique molecular identifier was present in the final cDNA, enabling accurate counting of TCR cDNA molecules. Specific primers in the conserved constant-segment region were used to synthesize first-strand cDNA for TCR alpha and beta chains. To control for contamination, each cDNA library was double barcoded with a SMART-Mk sample barcode plus Illumina barcodes. TruSeq adapter sequences, together with Illumina sample barcodes, were added in two successive PCR steps. The TCR alpha and beta cDNA libraries were sequenced on the Illumina HiSeq platform using custom primers. Concerning the study's data processing: MiGEC was used to process raw reads and extract unique molecular identifiers, and MiXCR was used to find CDR3 positions. Recombination models were inferred per individual with the repgenHMM and IGoR tools using an EM algorithm. The tcR package in R was used for shared clonotype analysis, with sharing normalized by the product of cloneset sizes. Out-of-frame nonproductive sequences were analyzed to study raw recombination free of thymic and clonal selection effects. TCRdb applied fastp at Q25 and MiXCR to the public reads, then kept only in-frame beta chains. For every CDR3 protein sequence, its rows merge into one entry that carries the most common genes and DNA. For this entry, the V and J calls and clone size follow TCRdb and not the study's own pipeline. The sample table holds 470,000 or so distinct CDR3 sequences, of which roughly 26% were seen once. The biggest ten clones account for roughly 3% of the sample.

Comments on this clonotype: Its recognized antigen is unknown. No quality values exist for individual bases; no much larger clone is one base distant.

This sample also belongs to another study, concerning T cells expressing NK-cell markers. According to the second study: About 8 donors provided sorted CD3+CD56+NKG2C+, CD3+CD56+NKG2C- and CD3+CD56-NKG2C+ T-cell subsets, whose TCR beta-chain repertoires were profiled. Among the eight sequenced donors, only one was HCMV-seronegative, while the other seven were HCMV-seropositive. To restrict sorting to alphabetaTCR-expressing T cells, an anti-gammadeltaTCR antibody was added in several experiments. In roughly six donors, the dominant CD3+CD56+NKG2C+ clonotypes ranked among the top 10 CD8+ clonotypes, making up roughly 1.0-7.5% of CD8+ T cells. Those dominant clonotypes were again the most abundant among CD3+CD56-NKG2C+ cells in a few donors, at roughly 25-60.1%. Whether the expanded NKG2C-expressing T cell clones were specific for HCMV antigens remained unclear. Randomly selected healthy volunteers, three men and five women, were used as the eight sequenced donors. To determine HCMV serostatus, a commercial ELISA kit was used to detect HCMV-specific IgG in serum. MIGEC was used to demultiplex reads and group reads by UMI, and MiTCR was used to assemble and quantify clonotypes. To remove erroneous sequences, TCR cDNA sequences were retained only when supported by two or more reads. The tcR package was used for downstream repertoire analysis, and clonotypes were matched between fractions using CDR3 nucleotide sequence together with V segment. VDJmatch was used to annotate antigen specificity against VDJdb, with one amino acid substitution in CDR3 permitted.

Material for sequencing was CD4+ T cells sorted from blood. This receptor was obtained from a woman aged 18-35 years in good health. The sequence joins TRBV20-1 to TRBJ2-7; the best D guess is TRBD1, with 6 bases matching. This receptor has the CDR3 CSAREPQGIDEQYF. In nucleotide form, the sequence is TGCAGTGCTAGAGAACCACAGGGTATCGACGAGCAGTACTTC.